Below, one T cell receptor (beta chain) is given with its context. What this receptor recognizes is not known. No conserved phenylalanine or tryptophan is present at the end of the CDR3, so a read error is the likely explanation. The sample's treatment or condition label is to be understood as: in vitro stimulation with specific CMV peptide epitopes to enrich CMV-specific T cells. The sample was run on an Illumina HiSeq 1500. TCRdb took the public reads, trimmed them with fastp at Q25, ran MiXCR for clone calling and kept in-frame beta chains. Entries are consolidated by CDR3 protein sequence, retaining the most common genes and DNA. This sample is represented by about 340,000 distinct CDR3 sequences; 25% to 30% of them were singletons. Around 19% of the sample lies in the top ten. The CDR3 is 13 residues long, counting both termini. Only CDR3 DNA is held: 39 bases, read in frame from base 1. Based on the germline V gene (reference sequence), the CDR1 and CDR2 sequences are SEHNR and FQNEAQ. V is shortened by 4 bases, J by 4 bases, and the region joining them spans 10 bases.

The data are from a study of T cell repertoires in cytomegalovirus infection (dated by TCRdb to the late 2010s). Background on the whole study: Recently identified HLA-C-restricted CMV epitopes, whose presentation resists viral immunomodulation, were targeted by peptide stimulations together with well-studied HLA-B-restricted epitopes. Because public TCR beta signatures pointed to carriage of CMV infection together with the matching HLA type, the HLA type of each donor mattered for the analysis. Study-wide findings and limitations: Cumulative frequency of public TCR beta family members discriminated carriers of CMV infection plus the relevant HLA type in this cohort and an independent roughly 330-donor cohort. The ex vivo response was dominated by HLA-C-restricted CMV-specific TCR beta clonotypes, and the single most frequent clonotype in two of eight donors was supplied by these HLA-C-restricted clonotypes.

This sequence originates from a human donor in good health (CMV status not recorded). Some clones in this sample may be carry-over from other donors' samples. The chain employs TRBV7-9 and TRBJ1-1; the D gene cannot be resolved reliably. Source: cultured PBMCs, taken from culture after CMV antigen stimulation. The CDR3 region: CASSSWRSTEAFL. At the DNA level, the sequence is TGTGCCAGCAGCTCGTGGAGGAGCACTGAAGCTTTCCTT.